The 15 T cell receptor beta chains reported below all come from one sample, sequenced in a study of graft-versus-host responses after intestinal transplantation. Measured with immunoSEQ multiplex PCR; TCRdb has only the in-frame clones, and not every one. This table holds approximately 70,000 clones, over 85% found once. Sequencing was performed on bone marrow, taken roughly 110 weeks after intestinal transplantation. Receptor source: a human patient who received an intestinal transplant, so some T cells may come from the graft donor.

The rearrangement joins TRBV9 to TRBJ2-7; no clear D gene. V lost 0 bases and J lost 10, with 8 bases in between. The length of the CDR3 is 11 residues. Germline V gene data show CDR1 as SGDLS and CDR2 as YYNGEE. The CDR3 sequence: CASSVVPVQYF. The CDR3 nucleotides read TGTGCCAGCAGCGTAGTGCCTGTACAGTACTTC. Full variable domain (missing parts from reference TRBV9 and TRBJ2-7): DSGVTQTPKHLITATGQRVTLRCSPRSGDLSVYWYQQSLDQGLQFLIQYYNGEERAKGNILERFSAQQFPDLHSELNLSSLELGDSALYFCASSVVPVQYFGPGTRLTVT.

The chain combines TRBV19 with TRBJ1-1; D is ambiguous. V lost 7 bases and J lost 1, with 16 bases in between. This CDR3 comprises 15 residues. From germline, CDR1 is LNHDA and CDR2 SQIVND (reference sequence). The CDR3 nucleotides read TGTGCCAGTATCTCCCCATGGGGTAAGAACACTGAAGCTTTCTTT. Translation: CASISPWGKNTEAFF.

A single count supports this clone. This CDR3 reads CASSTLGAGLREQYF. The CDR3 DNA is TGTGCCAGCTCCACCCTCGGGGCAGGGCTTAGGGAGCAGTACTTC. This rearrangement joins TRBV27 to TRBJ2-7; tentatively, D is TRBD1 or TRBD2 (5 bases each). CDR3 length: 15 residues. Germline V CDR1 and CDR2: MNHEY, SMNVEV (reference sequence). Trimming removed 8 bases at V and 7 bases at J, with 24 bases between.

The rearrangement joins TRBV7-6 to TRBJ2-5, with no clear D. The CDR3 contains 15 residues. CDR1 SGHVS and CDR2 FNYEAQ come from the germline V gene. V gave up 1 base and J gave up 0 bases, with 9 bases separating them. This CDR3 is CASSLVHLYQETQYF. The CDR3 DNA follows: TGTGCCAGCAGCTTAGTTCATCTGTACCAAGAGACCCAGTACTTC.

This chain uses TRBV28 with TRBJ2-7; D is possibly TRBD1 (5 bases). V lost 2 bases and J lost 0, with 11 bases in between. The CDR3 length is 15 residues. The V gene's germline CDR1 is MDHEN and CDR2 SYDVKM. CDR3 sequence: CASSLLGPASYEQYF. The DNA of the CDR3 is TGTGCCAGCAGTTTACTGGGGCCCGCCTCCTACGAGCAGTACTTC. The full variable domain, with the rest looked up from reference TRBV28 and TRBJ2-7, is DVKVTQSSRYLVKRTGEKVFLECVQDMDHENMFWYRQDPGLGLRLIYFSYDVKMKEKGDIPEGYSVSREKKERFSLILESASTNQTSMYLCASSLLGPASYEQYFGPGTRLTVT.

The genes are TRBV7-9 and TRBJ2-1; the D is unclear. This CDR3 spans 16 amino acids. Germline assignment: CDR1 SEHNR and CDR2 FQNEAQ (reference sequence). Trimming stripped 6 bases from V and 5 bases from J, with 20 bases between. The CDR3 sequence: CASRPPMGSRDNEQFF. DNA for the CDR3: TGTGCCAGCAGACCCCCCATGGGGTCTCGAGACAATGAGCAGTTCTTC.

CDR3 amino acids: CASSFSSYEQYF. The DNA for the CDR3 is TGTGCCAGCAGCTTTAGCTCCTACGAGCAGTACTTC. The chain couples TRBV5-6 to TRBJ2-7; D is uncertain. Germline lookup yields CDR1 SGHDT and CDR2 YYEEEE. The CDR3 has 12 amino acids. Trimming took off 2 bases at V and 0 bases at J, with 3 bases between the two ends.

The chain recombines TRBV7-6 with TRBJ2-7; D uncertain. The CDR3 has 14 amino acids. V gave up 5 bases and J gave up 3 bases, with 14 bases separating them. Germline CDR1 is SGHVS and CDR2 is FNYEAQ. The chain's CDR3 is CASSPSPLYYEQYF. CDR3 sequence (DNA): TGTGCCAGCAGCCCCAGCCCCCTTTACTACGAGCAGTACTTC.

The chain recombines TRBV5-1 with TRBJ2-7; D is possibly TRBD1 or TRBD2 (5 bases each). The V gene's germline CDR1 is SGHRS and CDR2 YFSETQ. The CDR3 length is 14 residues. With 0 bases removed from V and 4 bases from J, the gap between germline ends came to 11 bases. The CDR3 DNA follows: TGCGCCAGCAGCTTGGAAGGGACCGAGTACGAGCAGTACTTC. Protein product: CASSLEGTEYEQYF.

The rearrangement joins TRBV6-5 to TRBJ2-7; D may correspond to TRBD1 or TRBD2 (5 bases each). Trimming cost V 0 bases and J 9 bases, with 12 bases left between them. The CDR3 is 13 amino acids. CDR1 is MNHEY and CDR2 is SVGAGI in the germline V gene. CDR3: CASSYSGHGAQYF. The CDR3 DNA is TGTGCCAGCAGTTACTCGGGCCACGGGGCGCAGTACTTC.

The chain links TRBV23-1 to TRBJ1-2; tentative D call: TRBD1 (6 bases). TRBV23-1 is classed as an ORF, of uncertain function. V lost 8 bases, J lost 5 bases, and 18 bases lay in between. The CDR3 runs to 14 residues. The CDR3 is CASPRQDPFYGYTF. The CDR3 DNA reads TGCGCCAGCCCCCGACAGGACCCTTTTTATGGCTACACCTTC.

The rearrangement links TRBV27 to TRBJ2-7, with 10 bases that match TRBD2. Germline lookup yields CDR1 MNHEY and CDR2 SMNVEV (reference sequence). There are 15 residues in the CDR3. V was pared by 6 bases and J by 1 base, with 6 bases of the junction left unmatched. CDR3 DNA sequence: TGTGCCAGCAGATACAAACTAGCGGGGTCCTACGAGCAGTACTTC. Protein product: CASRYKLAGSYEQYF.

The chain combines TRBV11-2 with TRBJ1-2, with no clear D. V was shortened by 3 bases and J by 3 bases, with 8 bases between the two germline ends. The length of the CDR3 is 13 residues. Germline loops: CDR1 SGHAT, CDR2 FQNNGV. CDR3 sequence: CASSFRIDYGYTF. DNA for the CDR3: TGTGCCAGCAGCTTTCGGATCGACTATGGCTACACCTTC. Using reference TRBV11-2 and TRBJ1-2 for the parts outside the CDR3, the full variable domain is EAGVAQSPRYKIIEKRQSVAFWCNPISGHATLYWYQQILGQGPKLLIQFQNNGVVDDSQLPKDRFSAERLKGVDSTLKIQPAKLEDSAVYLCASSFRIDYGYTFGSGTRLTVV.

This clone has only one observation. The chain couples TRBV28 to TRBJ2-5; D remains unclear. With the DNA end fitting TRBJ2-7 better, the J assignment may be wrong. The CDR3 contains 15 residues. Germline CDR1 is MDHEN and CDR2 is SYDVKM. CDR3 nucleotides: TGTGCCAGCAGTTTTGACGAACGGGTGTCCCACGAGCAGTACTTC. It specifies CASSFDERVSHEQYF.

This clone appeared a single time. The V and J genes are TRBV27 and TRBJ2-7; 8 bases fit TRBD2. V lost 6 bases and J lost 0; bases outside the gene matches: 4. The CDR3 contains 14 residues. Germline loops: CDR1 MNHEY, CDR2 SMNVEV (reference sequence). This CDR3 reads CASSSGTSSYEQYF. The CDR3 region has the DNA TGTGCCAGCAGCTCCGGGACTAGCTCCTACGAGCAGTACTTC.